This T cell receptor (beta chain) came from a study of blood T cell repertoires in COVID-19. On the study more broadly: Spain, Italy and the United States supplied samples that represented acute and convalescent COVID-19.

Trimming took 9 bases from V and 8 from J; bases not matched to a gene: 14. The CDR3 loop spans 14 amino acids. Per the germline V gene, CDR1 is KGHDR and CDR2 is SFDVKD. In the study's own analysis: Quantification of nucleated cells was approximated via reference gene primer amplification. Sequencing used immunoSEQ multiplex PCR; TCRdb keeps in-frame clones, though not all of them. From that table come the V and J calls and clone size; the DNA was used to work out D and trimming. The data hold about 35,000 clones, with about 82% observed a single time. The chain links TRBV24-1 to TRBJ1-2; TRBD1 aligns across 7 bases. The TCR comes from a man in his sixties in a cohort sampled during active COVID-19. Material: peripheral blood. The CDR3 spells CATHSGTATTGYTF. In DNA form, the CDR3 reads TGTGCCACCCACTCCGGGACAGCCACGACGGGCTACACCTTC.